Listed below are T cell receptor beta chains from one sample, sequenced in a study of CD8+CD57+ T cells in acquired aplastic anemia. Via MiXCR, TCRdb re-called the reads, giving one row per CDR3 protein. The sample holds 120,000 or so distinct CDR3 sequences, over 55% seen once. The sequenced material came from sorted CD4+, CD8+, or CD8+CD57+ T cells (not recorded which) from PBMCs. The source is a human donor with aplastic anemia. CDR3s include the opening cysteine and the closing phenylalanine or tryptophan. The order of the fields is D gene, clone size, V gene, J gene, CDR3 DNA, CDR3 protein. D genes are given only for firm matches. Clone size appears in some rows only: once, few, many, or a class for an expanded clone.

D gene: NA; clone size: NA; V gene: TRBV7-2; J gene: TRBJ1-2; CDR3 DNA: TGTGCCAGCAGCTCCCAGGCTAACTATGGCTACACCTTC; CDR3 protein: CASSSQANYGYTF
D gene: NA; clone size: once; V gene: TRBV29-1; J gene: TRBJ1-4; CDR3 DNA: TGCAGCGTTTGGGCTAATGAAAAACTGTTTTTT; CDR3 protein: CSVWANEKLFF
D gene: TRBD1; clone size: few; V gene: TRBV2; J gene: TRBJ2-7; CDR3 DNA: TGTGCCACTAGACAGGGGGTGGGGGAGCAGTACTTC; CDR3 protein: CATRQGVGEQYF
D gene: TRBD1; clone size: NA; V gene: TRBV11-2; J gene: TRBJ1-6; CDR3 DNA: TGTGCCAGCAGCCTCGCCGACAGGGCCTATAATTCACCCCTCCACTTT; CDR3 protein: CASSLADRAYNSPLHF
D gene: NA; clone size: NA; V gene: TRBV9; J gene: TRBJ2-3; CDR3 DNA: TGTGCCAGCAGCGTGACTACGACAGCAGATACGCAGTATTTT; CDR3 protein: CASSVTTTADTQYF
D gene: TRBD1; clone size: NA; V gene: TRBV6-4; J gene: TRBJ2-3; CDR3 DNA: TGTGCCAGCAGCCGGACAGGAGCCACAGATACGCAGTATTTT; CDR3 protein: CASSRTGATDTQYF
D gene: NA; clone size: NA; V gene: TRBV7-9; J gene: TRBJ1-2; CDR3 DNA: TGTGCCAGCAGCTTAAGGGAAGGCAGGGGCTACACCTTC; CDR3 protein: CASSLREGRGYTF
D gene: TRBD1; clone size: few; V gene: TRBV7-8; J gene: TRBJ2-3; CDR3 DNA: TGTGCCAGCAGCTTAGAGGGGGCTGGGGCAGATACGCAGTATTTT; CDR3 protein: CASSLEGAGADTQYF
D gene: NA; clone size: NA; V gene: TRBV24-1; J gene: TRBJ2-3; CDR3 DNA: TGTGCCACCAGTTCGATAGATACGCAGTATTTT; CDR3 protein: CATSSIDTQYF
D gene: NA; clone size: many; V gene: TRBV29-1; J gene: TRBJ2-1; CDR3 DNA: TGCAGCGTTGATAGTGGGCAACCGAGCTCCTACAATGAGCAGTTCTTC; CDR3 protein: CSVDSGQPSSYNEQFF
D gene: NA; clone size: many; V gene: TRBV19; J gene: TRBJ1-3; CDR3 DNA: TGTGCCAGTAGCCGGACAGCTATCAGCTCTGGAAACACCATATATTTT; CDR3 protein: CASSRTAISSGNTIYF
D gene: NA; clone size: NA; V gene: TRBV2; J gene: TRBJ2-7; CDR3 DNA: TGTGCCAGCAGTGAGGACTCCAAGAGACCCTACGAGCAGTACTTC; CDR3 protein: CASSEDSKRPYEQYF
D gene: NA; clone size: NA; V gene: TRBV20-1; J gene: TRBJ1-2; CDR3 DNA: TGCAGTCACTATGGCTACACCTTC; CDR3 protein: CSHYGYTF
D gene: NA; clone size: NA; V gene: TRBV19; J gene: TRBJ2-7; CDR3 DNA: TGTGCCAGTAGTGAGGGACGGTACGTTGACCACGAGCAGTACTTC; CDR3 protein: CASSEGRYVDHEQYF
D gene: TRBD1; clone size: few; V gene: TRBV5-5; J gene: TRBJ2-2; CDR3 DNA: TGTGCCAGCAGCCAAACAGGGGTCACCGGGGAGCTGTTTTTT; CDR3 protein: CASSQTGVTGELFF
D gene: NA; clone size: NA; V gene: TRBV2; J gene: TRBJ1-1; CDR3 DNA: TGTGCCAGCAGGGGGGCTGAAGCTTTCTTT; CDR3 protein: CASRGAEAFF
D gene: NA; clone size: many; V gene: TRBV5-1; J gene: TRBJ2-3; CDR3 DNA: TGCGCCAGCAGCTTGACGATCACAGATACGCAGTATTTT; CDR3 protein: CASSLTITDTQYF
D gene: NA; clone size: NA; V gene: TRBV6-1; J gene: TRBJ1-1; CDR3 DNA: TGTGCCAGCACAGGGGCGGACACTGAAGCCTTCTTT; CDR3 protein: CASTGADTEAFF
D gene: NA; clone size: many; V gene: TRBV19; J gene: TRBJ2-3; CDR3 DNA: TGTGCCAGTAGTTCCCAGGAGATGGATACGCAGTATTTT; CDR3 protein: CASSSQEMDTQYF
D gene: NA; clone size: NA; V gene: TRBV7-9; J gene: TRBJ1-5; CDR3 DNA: TGTGCCAGCAGCTTAATTAATCAGCCCCAGCATTTT; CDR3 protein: CASSLINQPQHF
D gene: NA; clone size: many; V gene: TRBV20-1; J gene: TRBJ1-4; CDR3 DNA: TGCAGTGCTAGACGGTTGGGAACTAATGAAAAACTGTTTTTT; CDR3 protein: CSARRLGTNEKLFF
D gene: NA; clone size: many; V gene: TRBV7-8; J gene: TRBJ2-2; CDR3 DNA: TGTGCCAGCAGCCCGGGTTCGGTCACCGGGGAGCTGTTTTTT; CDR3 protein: CASSPGSVTGELFF
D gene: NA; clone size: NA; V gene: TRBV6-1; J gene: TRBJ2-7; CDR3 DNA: TGTGCCAGCAGTGAGATGCCCGGGGTCCGGCTCTACGAGCAGTACTTC; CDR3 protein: CASSEMPGVRLYEQYF
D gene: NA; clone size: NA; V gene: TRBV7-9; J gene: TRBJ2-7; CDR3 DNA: TGTGCCAGCAGTTCGACGGTCGAGCAGTACTTC; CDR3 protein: CASSSTVEQYF
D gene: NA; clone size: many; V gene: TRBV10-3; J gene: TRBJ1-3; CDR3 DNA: TGTGCCACCCTGGAGGGACCTGGAAACACCATATATTTT; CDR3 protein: CATLEGPGNTIYF
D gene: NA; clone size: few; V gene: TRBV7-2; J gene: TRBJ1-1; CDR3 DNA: TGTGCCAGCAGCGATCTGACGTACACTGAAGCTTTCTTT; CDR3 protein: CASSDLTYTEAFF
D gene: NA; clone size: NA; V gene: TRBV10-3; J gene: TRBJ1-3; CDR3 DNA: TGTGCCATCAGTGAGTCAACAGGGACTGGAAACACCATATATTTT; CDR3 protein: CAISESTGTGNTIYF
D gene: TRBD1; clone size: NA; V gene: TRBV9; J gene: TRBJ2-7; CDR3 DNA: TGTGCCAGCAGCGTAGGGACAGGGCACTACGAGCAGTACTTC; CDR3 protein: CASSVGTGHYEQYF
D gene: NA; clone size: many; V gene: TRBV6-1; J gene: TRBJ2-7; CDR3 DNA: TGTGCCAGCAGCCTCGGGCTCTCCTACGAGCAGTACTTC; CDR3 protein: CASSLGLSYEQYF
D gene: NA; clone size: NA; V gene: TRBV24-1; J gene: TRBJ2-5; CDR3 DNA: TGTGCCACCAGTGATCGGGTCTTCGGGGAGACCCAGTACTTC; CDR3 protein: CATSDRVFGETQYF
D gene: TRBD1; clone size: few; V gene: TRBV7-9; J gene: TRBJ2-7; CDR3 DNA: TGTGCCAGCAGCTTGACAGGGATCGAGCAGTACTTC; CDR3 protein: CASSLTGIEQYF
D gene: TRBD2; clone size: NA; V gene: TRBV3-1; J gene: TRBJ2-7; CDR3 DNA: TGTGCCAGCAGCCCTGGCGTGGGACTAGCGGGAGGCGAGCAGTACTTC; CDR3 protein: CASSPGVGLAGGEQYF
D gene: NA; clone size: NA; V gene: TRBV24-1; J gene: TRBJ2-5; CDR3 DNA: TGTGCCACCAGTGATGCCACGGGGGCCCAAGAGACCCAGTACTTC; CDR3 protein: CATSDATGAQETQYF
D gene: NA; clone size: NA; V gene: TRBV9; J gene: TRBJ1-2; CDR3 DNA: TGTGCCGGCAGCCCTCGAGGGAATGGCTACACCTTC; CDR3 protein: CAGSPRGNGYTF
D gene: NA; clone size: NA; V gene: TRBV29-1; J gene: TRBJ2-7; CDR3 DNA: TGCAGCGTTAGTACGGGGGAGCAGTACTTC; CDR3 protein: CSVSTGEQYF
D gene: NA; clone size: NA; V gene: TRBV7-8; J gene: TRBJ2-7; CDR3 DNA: TGTGCCAGTTCAGACAGGAACATCTTCTACGAGCAGTACTTC; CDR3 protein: CASSDRNIFYEQYF
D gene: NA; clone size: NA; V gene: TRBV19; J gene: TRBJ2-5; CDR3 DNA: TGTGCCAGTAGTATTGACGGTAGGGTGGGTGAGACCCAGTACTTC; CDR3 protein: CASSIDGRVGETQYF
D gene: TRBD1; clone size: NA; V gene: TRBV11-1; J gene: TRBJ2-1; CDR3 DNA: TGTGCCAGCAGCCCCCGGACAGGGCAAAGGGATGAGCAGTTCTTC; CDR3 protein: CASSPRTGQRDEQFF
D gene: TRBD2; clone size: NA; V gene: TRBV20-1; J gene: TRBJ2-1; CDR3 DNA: TGCAGTGCTAGAGGTCTTGGGACTAGCGATGAGCAGTTCTTC; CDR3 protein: CSARGLGTSDEQFF
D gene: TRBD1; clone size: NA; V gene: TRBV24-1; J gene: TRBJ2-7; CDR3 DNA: TGTGCCACCAGTGACTGGGACAGATTCAACGAGCAGTACTTC; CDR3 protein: CATSDWDRFNEQYF
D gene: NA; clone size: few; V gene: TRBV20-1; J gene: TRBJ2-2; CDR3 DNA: TGCAGTGCGAGGTTAGGGCTAGGTGACACCGGGGAGCTGTTTTTT; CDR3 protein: CSARLGLGDTGELFF
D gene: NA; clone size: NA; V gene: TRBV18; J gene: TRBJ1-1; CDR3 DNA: TGTGCCAGCTCACCCCGAGGCGGGAACACTGAAGCTTTCTTT; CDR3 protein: CASSPRGGNTEAFF
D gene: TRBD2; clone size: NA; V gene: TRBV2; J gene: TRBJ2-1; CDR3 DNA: TGTGCCAGCAAAGGACTAGCGGGGAACAATGAGCAGTTCTTC; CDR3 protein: CASKGLAGNNEQFF
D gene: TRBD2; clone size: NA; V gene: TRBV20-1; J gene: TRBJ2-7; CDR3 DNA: TGCAGTGCCGAATCTCGGGGGGACGGCTACGAGCAGTACTTC; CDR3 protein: CSAESRGDGYEQYF
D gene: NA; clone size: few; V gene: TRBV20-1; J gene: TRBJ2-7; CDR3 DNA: TGCAGTGGCGTCACCGGGCCCCGCGAGCAGTACTTC; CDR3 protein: CSGVTGPREQYF
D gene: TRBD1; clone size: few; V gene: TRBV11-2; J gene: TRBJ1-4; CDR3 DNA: TGTGCCAGCAGCGCAGGGGGCGCGGGTGAAAAACTGTTTTTT; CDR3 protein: CASSAGGAGEKLFF
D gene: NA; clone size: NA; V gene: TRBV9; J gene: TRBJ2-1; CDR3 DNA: TGTGCCAGCAGCGTAGAGGACAGCTCCTACAATGAGCAGTTCTTC; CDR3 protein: CASSVEDSSYNEQFF
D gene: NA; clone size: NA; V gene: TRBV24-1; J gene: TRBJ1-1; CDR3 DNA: TGTGCCACCAGTGATTTGGGCACACGCCGGGCTTTCTTT; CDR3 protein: CATSDLGTRRAFF
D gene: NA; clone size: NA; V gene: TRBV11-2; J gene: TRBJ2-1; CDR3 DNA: TGTGCCAGCAGCTTTTCTGGGGGTCTCTACAATGAGCAGTTCTTC; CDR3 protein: CASSFSGGLYNEQFF
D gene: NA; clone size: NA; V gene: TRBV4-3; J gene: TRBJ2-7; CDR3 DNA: TGCGCCAGCAGCCGTTCGGACAGCGTTGGCTACGAGCAGTACTTC; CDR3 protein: CASSRSDSVGYEQYF
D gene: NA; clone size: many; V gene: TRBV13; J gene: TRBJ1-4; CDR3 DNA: TGTGCCAGCAGCTTCCAGGGGATTAATGAAAAACTGTTTTTT; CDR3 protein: CASSFQGINEKLFF
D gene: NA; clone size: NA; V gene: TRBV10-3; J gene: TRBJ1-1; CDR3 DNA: TGTGCCATCAGTGCTAGGGGGTCTGACACTGAAGCTTTCTTT; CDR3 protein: CAISARGSDTEAFF
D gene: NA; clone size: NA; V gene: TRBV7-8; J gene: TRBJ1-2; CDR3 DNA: TGTGCCAGCAGCTCCCGGCAGGAAGGCTACACCTTC; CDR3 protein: CASSSRQEGYTF
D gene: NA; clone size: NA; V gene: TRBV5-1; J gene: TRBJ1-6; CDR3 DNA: TGCGCCACCAAGTTCAGGGAGAGTTCACCCCTCCACTTT; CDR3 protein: CATKFRESSPLHF
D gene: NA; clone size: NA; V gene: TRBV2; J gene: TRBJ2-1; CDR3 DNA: TGTGCCAGCAGTTTTGAGACTTCCTACAATGAGCAGTTCTTC; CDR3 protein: CASSFETSYNEQFF
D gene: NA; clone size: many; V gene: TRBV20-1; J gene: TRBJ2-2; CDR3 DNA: TGCAGTGCTAGAGAACCCACCGGGGAGCTGTTTTTT; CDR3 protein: CSAREPTGELFF
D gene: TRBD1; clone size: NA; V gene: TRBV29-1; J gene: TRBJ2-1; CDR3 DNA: TGCAGCGTTGAGGACAGGGAGAGATACAATGAGCAGTTCTTC; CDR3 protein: CSVEDRERYNEQFF
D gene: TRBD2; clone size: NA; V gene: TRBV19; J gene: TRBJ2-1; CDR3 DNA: TGTGCCAGTACCGTCGGGAGGACCATCTCCTACAATGAGCAGTTCTTC; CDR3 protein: CASTVGRTISYNEQFF
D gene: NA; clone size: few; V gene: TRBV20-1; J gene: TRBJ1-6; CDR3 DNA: TGCAGTGCATCGGACCCTATGGTCTCCAATTCACCCCTCCACTTT; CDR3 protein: CSASDPMVSNSPLHF